This T cell receptor (beta chain) stems from a study of T cell repertoires in cytomegalovirus infection. TCRdb ran MiXCR on the reads and lists one entry per CDR3 protein. The profile shows fewer than 1,000,000 distinct CDR3 sequences, roughly 31% of them singletons. Between the trimmed V and J ends, which lost 0 bases and 3 bases, there was a span of 14 bases. CDR1 is MNHEY and CDR2 is SVGEGT in the germline V gene. The CDR3 is 16 amino acids. This clonotype appeared a few times. Its specificity is not known. Here the sequenced sample was cultured CD8+ T cells from PBMCs, taken from culture after CMV antigen stimulation. This TCR came from a human donor in good health (CMV status not recorded). Some clones in this sample may be carry-over from other donors' samples. The chain has TRBV6-2 or TRBV6-3 and TRBJ1-1, with a tentative D call TRBD1 (5 bases). The CDR3 here is CASSYSIQGPDTEAFF. The DNA for the CDR3 is TGTGCCAGCAGTTACTCGATTCAGGGCCCCGACACTGAAGCTTTCTTT.